One and the same sample provided the 2 T cell receptor beta chains below, sequenced in a study of OX40 agonist ivuxolimab in advanced cancers. Generated by immunoSEQ multiplex PCR, the TCRdb table keeps only in-frame clones and is missing some. The data show 45,000 to 50,000 clones, about nine tenths seen once. The source material was CD4+ or CD8+ T cells sorted from blood, sampled in a trial of the OX40 agonist ivuxolimab. These receptor sequences come from an adult with an advanced solid tumor such as melanoma, head and neck, liver or kidney cancer.

This clone appeared a few times. The rearrangement uses TRBV19 and TRBJ1-5, with 9 bases that match TRBD1. The CDR3 contains 14 residues. The germline V gene has CDR1 LNHDA and CDR2 SQIVND (reference sequence). V shed 8 bases, J shed 1 base, and the junction held 3 bases outside the gene matches. CDR3 nucleotide sequence: TGTGCCAGTGTCGGACAGGGGAGCAATCAGCCCCAGCATTTT. This translates into CASVGQGSNQPQHF.

For this clone: This sample also contains other DNA sequences that code for the same CDR3. V is TRBV11-2 and J is TRBJ2-7; D unresolved. The CDR3 contains 11 residues. Germline V gives CDR1 SGHAT, CDR2 FQNNGV. The V gene lost 3 bases and the J gene lost 5 bases, with 5 bases spanning the gap. CDR3 region: CASSLGNEQYF. The CDR3, as DNA: TGTGCCAGCAGCTTGGGAAACGAGCAGTACTTC.